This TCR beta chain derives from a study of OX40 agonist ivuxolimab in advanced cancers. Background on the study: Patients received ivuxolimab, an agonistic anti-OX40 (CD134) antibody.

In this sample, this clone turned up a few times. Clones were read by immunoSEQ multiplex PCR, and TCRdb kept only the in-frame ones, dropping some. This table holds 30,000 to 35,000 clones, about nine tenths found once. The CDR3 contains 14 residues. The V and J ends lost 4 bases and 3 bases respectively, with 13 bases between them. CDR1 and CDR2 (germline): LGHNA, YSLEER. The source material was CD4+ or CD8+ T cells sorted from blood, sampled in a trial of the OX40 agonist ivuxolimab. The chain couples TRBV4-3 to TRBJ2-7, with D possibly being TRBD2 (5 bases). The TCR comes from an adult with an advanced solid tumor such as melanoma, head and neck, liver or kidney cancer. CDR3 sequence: CASSPSASGYEQYF. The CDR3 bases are TGCGCCAGCAGCCCGAGTGCCAGCGGCTACGAGCAGTACTTC.